This T cell receptor (beta chain) came from a study of blood T cell repertoires in COVID-19. In the original workflow: How many nucleated cells were present was estimated from reference gene primer amplification. Produced via immunoSEQ multiplex PCR; TCRdb's table is partial and in-frame only. D and trimming were read from the DNA, whereas the V and J calls and clone size are those reported in that table. The sample carries a few hundred thousand clones, around 87% recorded once. V lost 10 bases to trimming and J lost 2 bases, with 9 bases between them. Germline lookup yields CDR1 MNHEY and CDR2 SVGAGI. The CDR3 extends over 12 amino acids. This clone was recorded once.

The sequenced material came from PBMCs or T cells enriched from blood (not recorded which). The TCR sequence derives from a man aged 25 to 40 who had recovered from COVID-19. The J gene is TRBJ1-3, the V gene TRBV6-5, with unresolved D. The CDR3 here is CATSSPGNTIYF. The CDR3 DNA is TGTGCCACCTCCTCCCCTGGAAACACCATATATTTT.